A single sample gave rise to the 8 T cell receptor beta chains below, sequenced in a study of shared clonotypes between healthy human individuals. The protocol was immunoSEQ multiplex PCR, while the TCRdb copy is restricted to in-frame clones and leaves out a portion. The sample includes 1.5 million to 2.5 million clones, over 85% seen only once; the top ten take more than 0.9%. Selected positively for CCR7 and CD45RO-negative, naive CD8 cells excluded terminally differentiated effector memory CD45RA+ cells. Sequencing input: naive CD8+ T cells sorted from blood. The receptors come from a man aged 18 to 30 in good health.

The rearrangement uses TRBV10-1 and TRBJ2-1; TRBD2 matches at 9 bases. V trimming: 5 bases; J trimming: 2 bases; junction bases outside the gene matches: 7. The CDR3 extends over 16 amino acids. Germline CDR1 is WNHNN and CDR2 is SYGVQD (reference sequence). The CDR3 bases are TGCGCCAGCAGTCAGACTAGCGGAAATACCTACAATGAGCAGTTCTTC. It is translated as CASSQTSGNTYNEQFF.

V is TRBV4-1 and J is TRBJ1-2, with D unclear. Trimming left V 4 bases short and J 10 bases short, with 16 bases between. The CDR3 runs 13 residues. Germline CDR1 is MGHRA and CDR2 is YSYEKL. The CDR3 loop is CASSLLRGDVYTF. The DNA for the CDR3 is TGCGCCAGCAGCCTCCTCCGGGGAGATGTCTACACCTTC.

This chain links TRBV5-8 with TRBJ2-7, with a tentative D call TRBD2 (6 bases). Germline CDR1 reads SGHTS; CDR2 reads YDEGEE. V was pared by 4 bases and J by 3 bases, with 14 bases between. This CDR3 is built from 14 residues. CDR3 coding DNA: TGTGCCAGCAGCCGACTAGAACAGGTCTACGAGCAGTACTTC. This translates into CASSRLEQVYEQYF.

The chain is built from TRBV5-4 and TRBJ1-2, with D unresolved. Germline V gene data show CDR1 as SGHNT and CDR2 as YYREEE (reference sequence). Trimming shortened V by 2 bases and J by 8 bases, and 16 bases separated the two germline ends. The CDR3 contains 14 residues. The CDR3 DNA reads TGTGCCAGCAGCTTTGACCCGGGCCTGTTCGGCTACACCTTC. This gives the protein CASSFDPGLFGYTF.

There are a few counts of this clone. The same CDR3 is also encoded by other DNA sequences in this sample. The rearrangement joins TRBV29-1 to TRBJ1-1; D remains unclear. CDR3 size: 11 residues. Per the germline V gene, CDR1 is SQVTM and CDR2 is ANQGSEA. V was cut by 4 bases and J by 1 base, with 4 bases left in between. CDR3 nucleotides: TGCAGCGTTGTTTCGAACACTGAAGCTTTCTTT. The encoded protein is CSVVSNTEAFF.

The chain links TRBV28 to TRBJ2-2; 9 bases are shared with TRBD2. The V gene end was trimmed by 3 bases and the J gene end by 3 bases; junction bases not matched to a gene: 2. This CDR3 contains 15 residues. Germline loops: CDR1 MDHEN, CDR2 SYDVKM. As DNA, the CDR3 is TGTGCCAGCAGTTTCAGACTAGCGGACACCGGGGAGCTGTTTTTT. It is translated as CASSFRLADTGELFF.

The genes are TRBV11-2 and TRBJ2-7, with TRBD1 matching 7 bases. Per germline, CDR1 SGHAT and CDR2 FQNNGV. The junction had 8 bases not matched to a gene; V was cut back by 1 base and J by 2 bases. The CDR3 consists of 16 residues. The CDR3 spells CASSLVGTDRAYEQYF. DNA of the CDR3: TGTGCCAGCAGCTTAGTTGGGACAGATCGGGCCTACGAGCAGTACTTC.

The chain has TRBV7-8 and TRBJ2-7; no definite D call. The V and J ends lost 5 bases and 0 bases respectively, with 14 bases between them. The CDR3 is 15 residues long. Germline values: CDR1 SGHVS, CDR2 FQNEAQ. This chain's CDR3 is CASSRAAAFSYEQYF. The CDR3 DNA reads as TGTGCCAGCAGCAGAGCTGCTGCATTCTCCTACGAGCAGTACTTC.